This T cell receptor (beta chain) was identified in a study of cytomegalovirus exposure and HLA in healthy donors. Study background: As released early, the data held 70 million to 100 million unique TCRs from HLA-typed donors.

Primers: 60 Vbeta forward and 13 Jbeta reverse. This table comes from immunoSEQ multiplex PCR, and its TCRdb copy is limited to in-frame clones, with some not included. The sample carries around 150,000 clones, roughly 80% recorded once. Trimming removed 1 base at V and 5 bases at J, with 6 bases between. The CDR3 length is 12 residues. Per the germline V gene, CDR1 is LNHDA and CDR2 is SQIVND (reference sequence). The clonotype originates from a woman aged 45-65 years in good health and CMV-seronegative. The specimen was PBMCs. The chain uses TRBV19 and TRBJ2-7; D might be TRBD2 (5 bases). The CDR3 DNA reads as TGTGCCAGTAGTATAGGGGGAGACGAGCAGTACTTC. It codes for CASSIGGDEQYF.